This TCR beta chain comes out of a study of blood T cell repertoires in COVID-19. This CDR3 is built from 14 residues. Germline V gene data show CDR1 as SQVTM and CDR2 as ANQGSEA. J was trimmed by 3 bases and V by 6 bases; bases with no gene match: 7. TCRdb's table, derived via immunoSEQ multiplex PCR, lists solely in-frame clones and lacks some. The sample records 150,000 to 200,000 clones, 85% to 90% being singletons. This chain links TRBV29-1 with TRBJ2-3, with 9 bases lining up with TRBD1. Specimen: peripheral blood. The sequence was collected from a person aged 70 to 79 with COVID-19, enrolled during active disease. The CDR3 region is CSVWGQGGTDTQYF. CDR3 sequence (DNA): TGCAGCGTCTGGGGACAGGGCGGAACAGATACGCAGTATTTT.